The TCR beta chain under discussion was sequenced for a study of OX40 agonist ivuxolimab in advanced cancers. Background on the study: A diagnosis of hepatocellular carcinoma, melanoma, renal cell or head and neck cancer was present in dose-escalation patients.

Here immunoSEQ multiplex PCR was the method, and the copy in TCRdb shows in-frame clones only, minus some. The sample records roughly 60,000 clones, around 90% being singletons. As to this clone: Its antigen is unknown.

Points from the study as a whole: The mean number of expanded clones was higher in CD8+ T cells than in CD4+.

This CDR3 has 18 residues. Germline CDR1 reads SEHNR; CDR2 reads FQNEAQ (reference sequence). The V and J ends lost 5 bases and 6 bases respectively, with 27 bases between them. The sample was CD4+ or CD8+ T cells sorted from blood, taken in a trial of the OX40 agonist ivuxolimab. V usage is TRBV7-9 and J usage is TRBJ2-3; the D is unclear. This sequence originates from an adult with an advanced solid tumor such as melanoma, head and neck, liver or kidney cancer. CDR3 sequence (DNA): TGTGCCAGCAGCCCATCGACGAAGAGTGGCACAATCAAGGATACGCAGTATTTT. Residues: CASSPSTKSGTIKDTQYF.